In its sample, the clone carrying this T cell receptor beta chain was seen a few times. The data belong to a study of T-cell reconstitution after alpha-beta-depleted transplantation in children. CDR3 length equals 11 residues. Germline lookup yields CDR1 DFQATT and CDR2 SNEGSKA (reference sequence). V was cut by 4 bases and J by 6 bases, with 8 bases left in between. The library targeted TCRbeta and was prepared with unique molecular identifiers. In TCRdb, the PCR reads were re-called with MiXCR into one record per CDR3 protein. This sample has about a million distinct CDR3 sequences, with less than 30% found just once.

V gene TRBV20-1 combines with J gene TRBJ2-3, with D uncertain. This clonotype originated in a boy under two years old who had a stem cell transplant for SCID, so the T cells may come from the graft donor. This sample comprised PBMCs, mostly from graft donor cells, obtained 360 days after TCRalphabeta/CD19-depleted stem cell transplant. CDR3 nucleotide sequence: TGCAGTGCTATGATGTACGATACGCAGTATTTT. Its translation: CSAMMYDTQYF.